The clone carrying this T cell receptor (beta chain) was detected ten times or more. The data originate from a study of early T cells in non-severe SARS-CoV-2 infection. Attached unique molecular identifiers marked individual cDNA molecules. TCRdb re-called the 5' RACE reads through MiXCR, storing one row per CDR3 protein. This sample carries some 49,000 distinct CDR3 sequences, under 8.5% of them seen once, and the ten largest clones take 4% to 5.5%. Germline assignment: CDR1 SGHDT and CDR2 YYEEEE. This CDR3 contains 13 residues. V was clipped by 4 bases and J by 6 bases; unmatched bases: 5. This receptor was taken from an adult who was a healthcare worker with PCR-confirmed SARS-CoV-2 infection or an uninfected control (not recorded which). The V call is TRBV5-6, the J call TRBJ1-1, with 8 bases fitting TRBD1. The sequenced sample was whole blood. In nucleotides, the CDR3 is TGTGCCAGCAGCCAGGCGGGACAGGCTGAAGCTTTCTTT. As protein: CASSQAGQAEAFF.